A selection of T cell receptor beta chains follows, all from one sample in a study of identical twins. TCRdb reprocessed the 5' RACE reads via MiXCR and lists one record per CDR3 protein. The sample has roughly 710,000 distinct CDR3 sequences, roughly 6.2% seen once. The sequencing sample was made of naive T cells sorted from blood. These receptors were collected from a man aged 18 to 30 in good health. Both conserved end residues are trimmed from each CDR3. The order of the fields is clone size, V gene, CDR3 protein. Rows may omit the clone size; those that give it use once, few, many or a size class.

>many|TRBV12-3/TRBV12-4
AIKFRPGTDTQY
>few|TRBV5-1
ASSLWQANTGELF
>NA|TRBV29-1
SVEKTSYEQY
>many|TRBV5-1
ASSPALVAGVGETQY
>NA|TRBV7-8
ASSSHMDATGQSTDTQY
>many|TRBV12-3/TRBV12-4
ASSSQTSGRGYEQF
>many|TRBV5-1
ASSLSGVSNQPQH
>NA|TRBV12-3/TRBV12-4
ASSLRGGASGRGGRNTGELF
>NA|TRBV20-1
SARDSGRIANEQF
>NA|TRBV6-2/TRBV6-3
ASSYDYHGTDTQY
>many|TRBV20-1
SARTPQGVVYEQY
>NA|TRBV2
ASSEGGLAGGNEQF